One sample yielded the 21 T cell receptor beta chains listed below, sequenced in a study of post-analysis software for immune sequencing data. Study-wide points: In patients, TRBV5-6, TRBV5-1 and TRBV20-1 belonged to four or five TRBV segments found more frequently than in controls.

Sequencing libraries made from TCR beta cDNA carried unique molecular identifiers. Using its own MiXCR run on the PCR reads, TCRdb lists one record per CDR3 protein. Among some 190,000 distinct CDR3 sequences listed, approximately 28% were seen once. Their specific antigens are unknown. The sequenced sample consisted of blood. These receptors were obtained from a girl between 2 and 17 years old with multiple sclerosis.

In regard to this clonotype: A much larger clone differs by one base, so this may be a read error. This chain connects TRBV29-1 to TRBJ2-6; 7 nucleotides agree with TRBD1. Germline loops: CDR1 SQVTM, CDR2 ANQGSEA. The CDR3 consists of 14 residues. The CDR3 DNA reads TGCAGCGTTGCTGACAGGGTTGGGGCCAACGTCCCGACTTTC. It yields the protein CSVADRVGANVPTF.

There are a few counts of this clonotype. V usage is TRBV14 and J usage is TRBJ2-1; maybe TRBD2 (6 bases). The CDR3 has 15 residues. Trimming removed 5 bases at V and 10 bases at J, with 21 bases between. Germline V gene data show CDR1 as SGHDN and CDR2 as FVKESK. For the CDR3, the DNA is TGTGCCAGCAGCTCCCAGGGTCTCCTTCGGGGGGAGCAGTTCTTC. The encoded protein is CASSSQGLLRGEQFF. The full variable domain, with the rest looked up from reference TRBV14 and TRBJ2-1, is EAGVTQFPSHSVIEKGQTVTLRCDPISGHDNLYWYRRVMGKEIKFLLHFVKESKQDESGMPNNRFLAERTGGTYSTLKVQPAELEDSGVYFCASSSQGLLRGEQFFGPGTRLTVL.

In DNA form, the CDR3 reads TGCGCCAGCAGCGGGCAGGGGTACTCCGAGCAGTACTTC. Encoded protein: CASSGQGYSEQYF. This sequence joins TRBV4-1 and TRBJ2-7, with TRBD1 as a possible D gene (6 bases). Germline V gives CDR1 MGHRA, CDR2 YSYEKL. V was shortened by 5 bases and J by 6 bases, with 14 bases between the two germline ends. There are 13 residues in the CDR3.

The chain combines TRBV29-1 with TRBJ2-1; no clear D gene. Trimming cost V 6 bases and J 6 bases, with 15 bases left between them. This CDR3 has 13 amino acids. The germline CDR1 and CDR2 sequences are SQVTM and ANQGSEA. CDR3: CSVQPLFGNEQFF. CDR3 DNA: TGCAGCGTCCAGCCCCTGTTTGGCAATGAGCAGTTCTTC.

This clonotype was seen a few times. The J gene is TRBJ1-1, the V gene TRBV29-1; no definite D call. From germline, CDR1 is SQVTM and CDR2 ANQGSEA. Trimming pared 4 bases from V and 7 bases from J, leaving 7 bases between. There are 10 residues in the CDR3. CDR3 coding DNA: TGCAGCGTTGGGGCCTATGAAGCTTTCTTT. Its translation: CSVGAYEAFF. Supplemented by reference TRBV29-1 and TRBJ1-1, the full variable domain reads SAVISQKPSRDICQRGTSLTIQCQVDSQVTMMFWYRQQPGQSLTLIATANQGSEATYESGFVIDKFPISRPNLTFSTLTVSNMSPEDSSIYLCSVGAYEAFFGQGTRLTVV.

There are many counts of this clonotype. V gene TRBV29-1 combines with J gene TRBJ2-1, with 8 nucleotides matching TRBD1. CDR3 size: 12 residues. The V gene end was trimmed by 7 bases and the J gene end by 3 bases; junction bases not matched to a gene: 2. Germline V gives CDR1 SQVTM, CDR2 ANQGSEA. The DNA of the CDR3 is TGCAGCGGGACAGGGCTCTACAATGAGCAGTTCTTC. Translated, it gives CSGTGLYNEQFF.

V usage is TRBV30 and J usage is TRBJ2-7; tentative D call: TRBD2 (7 bases). Trimming stripped 2 bases from V and 7 bases from J, with 15 bases between. In germline, CDR1 is GTSNPN, CDR2 SVGIG (reference sequence). This CDR3 spans 13 amino acids. CDR3 nucleotide sequence: TGTGCCTGGAGTCGGGGGGCGGACAATGAGCAGTACTTC. Translating gives CAWSRGADNEQYF. Based on the CDR3 plus reference TRBV30 and TRBJ2-7, the full variable domain is SQTIHQWPATLVQPVGSPLSLECTVEGTSNPNLYWYRQAAGRGLQLLFYSVGIGQISSEVPQNLSASRPQDRQFILSSKKLLLSDSGFYLCAWSRGADNEQYFGPGTRLTVT.

This clonotype turned up a few times. The genes are TRBV27 and TRBJ1-1, with 7 bases matching TRBD1. The CDR3 consists of 12 residues. CDR1 is MNHEY and CDR2 is SMNVEV in the germline V gene (reference sequence). Unmatched junction bases numbered 9, after V lost 10 bases and J lost 7 bases. The CDR3 DNA is TGTGCCACGCTCGGGGACAGAAATGAAGCTTTCTTT. Amino acid sequence: CATLGDRNEAFF.

This clonotype was found many times. The chain carries TRBV27 and TRBJ2-6; 9 nucleotides agree with TRBD1. V lost 4 bases to trimming and J lost 13 bases; unmatched junction nucleotides: 5. The CDR3 spans 13 residues. The germline CDR1 and CDR2 sequences are MNHEY and SMNVEV (reference sequence). The CDR3 DNA reads as TGTGCCAGCAGTTGGACAGGGGAAGGGGTCCTGACTTTC. Amino acid sequence: CASSWTGEGVLTF.

In its sample, this clonotype was seen once. This may arise from a read error, as a much more abundant clone is one base away. The chain joins TRBV18 to TRBJ1-2, with TRBD1 as a possible D gene (5 bases). The CDR3 covers 13 residues. The germline V gene has CDR1 KGHSH and CDR2 LQKENI. CDR3 bases: TGTACCAGCTCACCGACAGCCAACTATGGCTACACCTTC. It yields the protein CTSSPTANYGYTF.

This clonotype came up many times. The chain combines TRBV6-5 with TRBJ2-7; 7 nucleotides match TRBD1. The V and J ends lost 4 bases and 4 bases, in that order; junction bases with no gene match: 4. This CDR3 is 13 amino acids long. Germline CDR1 is MNHEY and CDR2 is SVGAGI. The CDR3 is CASSFGDSYEQYF. In DNA form, the CDR3 reads TGTGCCAGCAGTTTCGGGGACAGTTACGAGCAGTACTTC.

This clonotype was found many times. The chain employs TRBV6-6 and TRBJ2-5, with 9 positions matching TRBD1. V dropped 5 bases and J dropped 2; count of bases not matched to a gene: 3. CDR3 length equals 14 residues. Germline CDR1 MNHNY, CDR2 SVGAGI (reference sequence). The CDR3 is CASSRQGGQETQYF. In DNA, the CDR3 is TGTGCCAGCAGTCGACAGGGGGGACAAGAGACCCAGTACTTC.

This clonotype was seen ten or more times. V usage is TRBV7-8 and J usage is TRBJ2-1; tentatively, D is TRBD2 (6 bases). This CDR3 has 15 residues. V gave up 0 bases and J gave up 6 bases, with 12 bases separating them. CDR1 is SGHVS, CDR2 FQNEAQ, per germline. CDR3 sequence (DNA): TGTGCCAGCAGCTTAGCGTTAGCGGAGACCAATGAGCAGTTCTTC. This encodes CASSLALAETNEQFF.

The gene calls are TRBV20-1 and TRBJ2-7; TRBD2 agrees at 8 bases. Trimming removed 1 base from V and 3 bases from J; junction bases left unmatched: 5. This CDR3 spans 14 amino acids. CDR1 is DFQATT, CDR2 SNEGSKA, per germline (reference sequence). The CDR3 DNA follows: TGCAGTGCTAGAGCTACTAGCGGAAACTACGAGCAGTACTTC. Its protein is CSARATSGNYEQYF.

This clonotype showed up just a few times. The CDR3 nucleotides read TGTGCCAGCAGCAAAGTCAAACACAGGGAGGAGAGCAATCAGCCCCAGCATTTT. Residues: CASSKVKHREESNQPQHF. V usage is TRBV21-1 and J usage is TRBJ1-5; the D segment call TRBD1 is taken from the table without a DNA check. TRBV21-1 is described as a pseudogene. The CDR3 length is 18 residues.

Worth noting for this clonotype: An end of the junction differs from the germline gene, which may be a read error. V is TRBV20-1 and J is TRBJ1-6; TRBD1 aligns across 7 bases. This CDR3 contains 14 residues. From germline, CDR1 is DFQATT and CDR2 SNEGSKA (reference sequence). For the CDR3, the DNA is TGCAGTACTAGAACGGGACAGTTAAATTCACCCCTCCACTTT. Translating it yields CSTRTGQLNSPLHF.

Only a few counts were recorded for this clonotype. V is TRBV28 and J is TRBJ2-1, with TRBD1 identical over 10 bases. The J call may not be correct, given that the DNA end is closer to TRBJ2-7. The CDR3 has 15 amino acids. Germline V gene lookup returns CDR1 MDHEN and CDR2 SYDVKM. The CDR3: CASSIPGQGYNEQYF. CDR3 in DNA: TGTGCCAGCAGTATTCCGGGACAGGGGTACAATGAGCAGTACTTC.

This clonotype has at least ten counts. The chain uses TRBV21-1 and TRBJ2-1; the table calls TRBD2, which could not be checked here. TRBV21-1 is described as a pseudogene. The CDR3 extends over 21 amino acids. The CDR3 region has the DNA TGTGCCAGCAGCACAAAAGGCGGGGGGAGTCAGCGGGGTAGCTCCTACAATGAGCAGTTCTTC. Its translation: CASSTKGGGSQRGSSYNEQFF.

This clonotype was picked up many times. V gene TRBV5-1 combines with J gene TRBJ2-7; 9 positions agree with TRBD1. CDR3 size: 14 residues. Trimming took 6 bases from V and 0 from J; bases not matched to a gene: 4. Germline V gives CDR1 SGHRS, CDR2 YFSETQ. The chain's CDR3 is CASTNRGHSYEQYF. The DNA of the CDR3 is TGCGCCAGCACGAACAGGGGGCACTCCTACGAGCAGTACTTC.

The V and J genes are TRBV6-2 or TRBV6-3 and TRBJ1-2, with D uncertain. Trimming took 6 bases from V and 7 from J, leaving 9 bases between them. The CDR3 covers 11 residues. In germline, CDR1 is MNHEY, CDR2 SVGEGT. CDR3 DNA sequence: TGTGCCAGCAGCCAAGCGGGTGGCTACACCTTC. Its protein product is CASSQAGGYTF.

About this clonotype: This clone may be a read error of a much larger clone one base away. The J gene is TRBJ2-5, the V gene TRBV12-3 or TRBV12-4, with TRBD2 matching 8 bases. The CDR3 covers 16 residues. With 5 bases clipped from V and 4 bases from J, the junction kept 12 bases outside the gene matches. The DNA of the CDR3 is TGTGCCAGCAGTCCTCCCCTTAGCGGGATCATAGAGACCCAGTACTTC. Amino acid sequence: CASSPPLSGIIETQYF.